A selection of T cell receptor beta chains follows, all from one sample in a study of chemoradiotherapy in HPV16-positive cancers. Clones were read by immunoSEQ multiplex PCR, and TCRdb kept only the in-frame ones, dropping some. Among about 12,000 clones listed, 90% were seen once. Sampling was done from a patient who underwent chemoradiotherapy. These receptors all come from a human donor with HPV-associated anogenital cancer. Each CDR3 is given with its conserved first and last residue. D genes are given only for firm matches. Only some rows state a clone size, as once, few, many or a class for expanded clones.

d_call	j_call	v_call	clone_size	cdr3_aa	cdr3_nt
NA	TRBJ1-1	TRBV13	NA	CASSLRGRAFF	TGTGCCAGCAGCTTACGCGGAAGAGCTTTCTTT
NA	TRBJ2-6	TRBV27	NA	CASSLRGHFSGANVLTF	TGTGCCAGCAGTTTACGGGGCCATTTCTCTGGGGCCAACGTCCTGACTTTC
TRBD1	TRBJ1-4	TRBV29-1	NA	CSVEDRVSEKLFF	TGCAGCGTTGAGGACAGGGTCAGTGAAAAACTGTTTTTT
TRBD1	TRBJ2-7	TRBV6-1	NA	CASSEAGTGIHEQYF	TGTGCCAGCAGTGAGGCCGGGACAGGGATCCACGAGCAGTACTTC
NA	TRBJ1-6	TRBV30	NA	CAWSRAGKSSYNSPLHF	TGTGCCTGGAGTAGGGCAGGGAAAAGCTCCTATAATTCACCCCTCCACTTT
NA	TRBJ2-6	TRBV5-1	NA	CASSPRGANVLTF	TGCGCCAGCAGCCCCAGGGGAGCCAACGTCCTGACTTTC
NA	TRBJ1-2	TRBV27	NA	CASSLAGNYGYTF	TGTGCCAGCAGTTTAGCCGGGAACTATGGCTACACCTTC
TRBD1	TRBJ1-4	TRBV27	NA	CASSYVGQDTGKLFF	TGTGCCAGCAGTTATGTGGGACAGGATACGGGAAAACTGTTTTTT
TRBD1	TRBJ2-5	TRBV7-2	NA	CASSYTGAQETQYF	TGTGCCAGCAGCTACACAGGGGCTCAAGAGACCCAGTACTTC
NA	TRBJ2-1	TRBV19	NA	CATAMRGDPYNEQFF	TGTGCCACCGCAATGAGAGGGGACCCGTACAATGAGCAGTTCTTC
NA	TRBJ2-1	TRBV5-1	NA	CASSLEMAGRYNEQFF	TGCGCCAGCAGCTTGGAAATGGCAGGGCGCTACAATGAGCAGTTCTTC
NA	TRBJ1-5	TRBV6-5	NA	CASSYSFGNQPQHF	TGTGCCAGCAGTTACTCGTTCGGAAATCAGCCCCAGCATTTT
NA	TRBJ1-1	TRBV27	NA	CASSLSRDTEAFF	TGTGCCAGCAGTTTGTCCAGGGACACTGAAGCTTTCTTT
NA	TRBJ2-5	TRBV10-3	NA	CAISDGLPQETQYF	TGTGCCATCAGTGACGGGCTACCGCAAGAGACCCAGTACTTC
NA	TRBJ2-5	TRBV19	once	CASRRTGAGETQYF	TGTGCCAGTAGGCGGACCGGGGCCGGGGAGACCCAGTACTTC
NA	TRBJ2-7	TRBV13	few	CASSTLYEQYF	TGTGCCAGCAGCACCCTTTACGAGCAGTACTTC
NA	TRBJ1-1	TRBV11-2	NA	CASSLGQNTEAFF	TGTGCCAGCAGCTTAGGGCAGAACACTGAAGCTTTCTTT
NA	TRBJ2-5	TRBV25-1	NA	CASSESNQETQYF	TGTGCCAGCAGTGAATCGAACCAAGAGACCCAGTACTTC
TRBD2	TRBJ2-7	TRBV28	NA	CASSFSLAGLTYEQYF	TGTGCCAGCAGTTTCAGCCTAGCGGGGCTGACCTACGAGCAGTACTTC
NA	TRBJ1-5	TRBV6-1	large	CASSEWVGGNQPQHF	TGTGCCAGCAGTGAATGGGTAGGGGGGAATCAGCCCCAGCATTTT
NA	TRBJ2-5	TRBV4-1	few	CASSQVPTAQETQYF	TGCGCCAGCAGCCAAGTGCCGACGGCCCAGGAGACCCAGTACTTC
NA	TRBJ2-3	TRBV14	NA	CASSHLLQGSADTQYF	TGTGCCAGCAGCCACTTACTACAGGGTTCAGCAGATACGCAGTATTTT
TRBD2	TRBJ2-5	TRBV4-1	NA	CASSQDFSGSGWPEETQYF	TGCGCCAGCAGCCAAGATTTCAGCGGGAGTGGCTGGCCGGAAGAGACCCAGTACTTC
NA	TRBJ1-2	TRBV29-1	few	CSVVGESNYGYTF	TGCAGCGTTGTGGGAGAATCTAACTATGGCTACACCTTC
TRBD2	TRBJ2-7	TRBV7-2	NA	CASSLGLAGASSYEQYF	TGTGCCAGCAGCTTAGGACTAGCGGGCGCCAGCTCCTACGAGCAGTACTTC
NA	TRBJ1-5	TRBV6-1	NA	CASSGAALSNQPQHF	TGTGCCAGCAGTGGGGCAGCCCTTAGCAACCAGCCCCAGCATTTT
NA	TRBJ1-2	TRBV27	NA	CASSPWALGTQYGYTF	TGTGCCAGCAGCCCCTGGGCATTAGGAACACAATATGGCTACACCTTC
NA	TRBJ2-5	TRBV10-2	NA	CASSEGGSPQETQYF	TGCGCCAGCAGTGAGGGGGGAAGCCCTCAAGAGACCCAGTACTTC
NA	TRBJ2-7	TRBV29-1	NA	CSVLGTLYEQYF	TGCAGCGTTCTAGGGACCTTGTACGAGCAGTACTTC
NA	TRBJ2-1	TRBV19	NA	CASRRQGTHPYNEQFF	TGTGCCAGTAGACGCCAAGGGACACATCCCTACAATGAGCAGTTCTTC
TRBD1	TRBJ1-1	TRBV7-8	NA	CASSRGQAVTEAFF	TGTGCCAGCAGCAGGGGACAGGCGGTCACTGAAGCTTTCTTT
NA	TRBJ2-3	TRBV9	NA	CASSVVLSDTQYF	TGTGCCAGCAGCGTAGTACTTTCAGATACGCAGTATTTT
NA	TRBJ1-6	TRBV11-2	NA	CASSPRALGTGSPLHF	TGTGCCAGCAGCCCGAGGGCTCTGGGAACGGGATCACCCCTCCACTTT
NA	TRBJ2-7	TRBV7-9	NA	CASSLEGGLATYEQYF	TGTGCCAGCAGTCTTGAAGGGGGACTCGCTACCTACGAGCAGTACTTC
NA	TRBJ1-1	TRBV5-4	NA	CASSLAGRGSNTEAFF	TGTGCCAGCAGCTTGGCAGGGCGGGGATCGAACACTGAAGCTTTCTTT
NA	TRBJ1-1	TRBV9	NA	CASRPWGVNTEAFF	TGTGCCAGCAGACCTTGGGGAGTGAACACTGAAGCTTTCTTT
TRBD2	TRBJ2-7	TRBV6-5	NA	CASRPLGREAHEQYF	TGTGCCAGCAGACCCCTTGGGCGGGAGGCACACGAGCAGTACTTC
NA	TRBJ2-1	TRBV29-1	NA	CSVEDHPFF	TGCAGCGTTGAAGATCATCCGTTCTTC
NA	TRBJ2-6	TRBV7-4	NA	CASSAINSSQSRANVLTF	TGTGCCAGCAGCGCCATCAACAGCTCACAAAGTCGGGCCAACGTCCTGACTTTC
TRBD2	TRBJ2-7	TRBV10-3	NA	CAISDPGLAAYEQYF	TGTGCCATCAGTGACCCGGGACTAGCGGCCTACGAGCAGTACTTC
TRBD1	TRBJ1-3	TRBV14	NA	CASSRDSFGNTIYF	TGTGCCAGCAGCCGGGACAGCTTTGGAAACACCATATATTTT
NA	TRBJ1-1	TRBV5-1	NA	CASSLYRKGASNTEAFF	TGCGCCAGCAGCTTATATCGGAAAGGTGCGTCGAACACTGAAGCTTTCTTT
TRBD2	TRBJ2-2	TRBV5-1	NA	CASKIAGGLGTGELFF	TGCGCCAGCAAGATAGCGGGGGGCCTTGGGACCGGGGAGCTGTTTTTT
NA	TRBJ1-1	TRBV29-1	NA	CSVDPGREAFF	TGCAGCGTTGACCCGGGACGGGAAGCTTTCTTT
NA	TRBJ2-7	TRBV5-1	few	CASNWEGVSQEQYF	TGCGCCAGCAATTGGGAGGGGGTTTCCCAAGAGCAGTACTTC
NA	TRBJ2-3	TRBV5-1	NA	CASSDQGFGGTDTQYF	TGCGCCAGCAGCGATCAAGGTTTCGGGGGCACAGATACGCAGTATTTT
TRBD2	TRBJ2-5	TRBV4-2	NA	CASSQDESGGAKTQYF	TGTGCCAGCAGCCAAGATGAAAGCGGGGGGGCCAAGACCCAGTACTTC
TRBD1	TRBJ1-2	TRBV19	NA	CASSISGQPIYGYTF	TGTGCCAGTAGTATCTCGGGACAGCCAATCTATGGCTACACCTTC
NA	TRBJ1-5	TRBV7-5	once	CVRSQTGSGYVQPQHF	TGTGTCAGAAGCCAGACGGGTTCCGGGTATGTTCAGCCCCAGCATTTT
TRBD1	TRBJ2-5	TRBV5-4	NA	CASSFMSGGKTQYF	TGTGCCAGCAGCTTCATGTCAGGGGGCAAGACCCAGTACTTC
NA	TRBJ1-6	TRBV6-1	NA	CASSELGGARSYNSPLHF	TGTGCCAGCAGTGAACTCGGTGGGGCACGCTCCTATAATTCACCCCTCCACTTT
NA	TRBJ1-5	TRBV19	NA	CATRGQGSSGQPQHF	TGTGCCACGAGGGGTCAGGGGTCGTCAGGACAGCCCCAGCATTTT
TRBD1	TRBJ2-3	TRBV6-1	NA	CASSEATLGQGADTQYF	TGTGCCAGCAGTGAAGCGACCCTGGGACAGGGCGCAGATACGCAGTATTTT
NA	TRBJ1-2	TRBV7-8	NA	CASSSRDTAYGYTF	TGTGCCAGCAGCTCCCGGGACACGGCCTATGGCTACACCTTC
NA	TRBJ1-5	TRBV12-5	NA	CASGLVLGALGNQPQHF	TGTGCTAGTGGTTTGGTATTAGGAGCTCTTGGCAATCAGCCCCAGCATTTT
TRBD2	TRBJ2-7	TRBV11-1	few	CASSLLAGLDEQYF	TGTGCCAGCAGCTTACTAGCGGGACTTGACGAGCAGTACTTC
TRBD1	TRBJ2-7	TRBV19	NA	CASSPTGSDEQYF	TGTGCCAGTAGTCCGACAGGGAGCGACGAGCAGTACTTC
TRBD2	TRBJ2-7	TRBV9	NA	CASSVGPGGYEQYF	TGTGCCAGCAGCGTAGGACCCGGGGGGTACGAGCAGTACTTC
NA	TRBJ2-2	TRBV7-9	NA	CASSSPGGGTGELFF	TGTGCCAGCTCATCCCCAGGGGGGGGCACCGGGGAGCTGTTTTTT
TRBD2	TRBJ2-7	TRBV7-6	NA	CASSLEPGLPSRNYEQYF	TGTGCCAGCAGCTTAGAGCCGGGACTACCATCAAGGAACTACGAGCAGTACTTC